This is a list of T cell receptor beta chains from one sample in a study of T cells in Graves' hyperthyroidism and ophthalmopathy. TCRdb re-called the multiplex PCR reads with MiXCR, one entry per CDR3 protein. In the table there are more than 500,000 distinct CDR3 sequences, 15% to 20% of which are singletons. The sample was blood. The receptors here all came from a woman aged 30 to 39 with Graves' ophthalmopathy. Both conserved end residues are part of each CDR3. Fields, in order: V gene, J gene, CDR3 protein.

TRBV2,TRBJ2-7,CASRKEWAYEQYF
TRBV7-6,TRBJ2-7,CASSPKGPYEQYF
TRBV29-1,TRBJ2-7,CSVQGASYEQYF
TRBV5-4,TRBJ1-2,CASRQQYRDYGYTF
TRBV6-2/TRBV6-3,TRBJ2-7,CASSYSEFEQYF
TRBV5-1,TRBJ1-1,CASSSKGTPNTEAFF
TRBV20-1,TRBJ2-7,CSAPHRAGTHSYEQYF
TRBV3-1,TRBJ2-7,CASSPSTYEQYF
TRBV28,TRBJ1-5,CASIPAGNQPQHF
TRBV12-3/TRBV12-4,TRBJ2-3,CASSPLRTDTQYF
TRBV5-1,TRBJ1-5,CASSLDQGGNQPQHF
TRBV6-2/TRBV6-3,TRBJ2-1,CASSSIPPLRANEQFF
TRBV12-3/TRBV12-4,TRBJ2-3,CASSFWGTSTDTQYF
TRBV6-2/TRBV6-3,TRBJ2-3,CASSSGLPRADTQYF
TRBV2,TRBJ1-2,CASKGPVIYGYTF
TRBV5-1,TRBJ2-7,CASSPEGGFEQYF